In this sample, the clone carrying this T cell receptor (beta chain) turned up many times. The antigen is unknown. TCRdb recomputed calls from the 5' RACE reads with MiXCR, one row per CDR3 protein. Of some 440,000 distinct CDR3 sequences listed, nearly 25% were seen once; the top ten hold approximately 12%. The data were taken from a study of T-cell memory formation after mild COVID-19. Study details: Across donors, TCR clusters were largely donor specific. General study findings and limits: Detection of some responders pre-infection suggested pre-existing cross-reactive memory T cells participated. Clones that contracted from day 15 to 85 were balanced CD4/CD8, while later expanders leaned CD4+.

This CDR3 has 14 residues. Germline CDR1 and CDR2: SGHTA and FQGNSA. Trimming left V 5 bases short and J 2 bases short, with 12 bases between. The chain combines TRBV7-2 with TRBJ2-5, with TRBD2 as a possible D gene (5 bases). Sequencing used PBMCs or a T cell subset sorted from them (not recorded which). The receptor was derived from an adult woman who had mild COVID-19 (a few samples of this study predate the infection). Cell type and time point are not known. Here the CDR3 reads CASSPWTGQETQYF. CDR3 sequence (DNA): TGTGCCAGCAGCCCCTGGACTGGGCAAGAGACCCAGTACTTC.